Listed below are T cell receptor beta chains from one sample, sequenced in a study of identical twins. MiXCR was run by TCRdb on the 5' RACE reads, yielding one entry per CDR3 protein. Found here are some 790,000 distinct CDR3 sequences, 15% to 20% of them singletons; the top ten hold about an eighth. A further study also used this sample, focusing on T cells expressing NK-cell markers.

Sequencing was done on a sample of PBMCs. The receptors were gathered from a woman between 18 and 30 years old in good health. Both conserved end residues are part of each CDR3. The order of the fields is CDR3 length, V gene, J gene, D gene, clone size, CDR3 DNA, CDR3 protein. The D gene is left open where the match is weak. Expanded clones get a size class; other rows say once, few or many, or leave the size out.

15,TRBV10-3,TRBJ2-3,NA,NA,TGTGCCATCCACGATCCCTTGAAAGGGGCAGATACTCAGTATTTT,CAIHDPLKGADTQYF
14,TRBV21-1,TRBJ2-5,NA,once,TGTGCCAGCAGCAAAGTTGACTTACAAGAGACCCAGTACTTC,CASSKVDLQETQYF
15,TRBV6-5,TRBJ2-1,TRBD2,NA,TGTGCCAGCAGTTACTCGGGGGGGGGAGACAATGAGCAGTTCTTC,CASSYSGGGDNEQFF
15,TRBV28,TRBJ1-2,TRBD1,few,TGTGCCAGCAGTTTAGGGGGGACAGAGACTGAGGGCTACACCTTC,CASSLGGTETEGYTF
14,TRBV20-1,TRBJ2-3,TRBD1,NA,TGCAGTGCCACGGGGACAGGGGCGGGAGATACGCAGTATTTT,CSATGTGAGDTQYF
15,TRBV2,TRBJ2-7,NA,NA,TGTGCCAGCACCTTAGACAGCCAGAGCTCCTACGAGCAGTACTTC,CASTLDSQSSYEQYF
15,TRBV5-1,TRBJ2-1,NA,NA,TGCGCCAGCAGCCAAGTAGCGGATTCCTACAATGAGCAGTTCTTC,CASSQVADSYNEQFF
12,TRBV5-1,TRBJ1-2,NA,NA,TGCGCCAGCAGCTTGGAGAGGGGGTCGGGTACCTTC,CASSLERGSGTF
17,TRBV4-3,TRBJ2-2,TRBD2,NA,TGCGCCAGCAGCCAAGATGGGAGCGGGAGTCTGTCCGGGGAGCTGTTTTTT,CASSQDGSGSLSGELFF
14,TRBV29-1,TRBJ2-7,TRBD1,few,TGCAGCGTTGGGCGAATCGGACAGGGCTACGAGCAGTACTTC,CSVGRIGQGYEQYF
16,TRBV5-1,TRBJ2-3,NA,few,TGCGCCAGCTTCCCAAGCCCATCTGGACATGGAGATACGCAGTATTTT,CASFPSPSGHGDTQYF
14,TRBV29-1,TRBJ2-7,NA,NA,TGCAGCGCAGTTAAACGGGACAAGGACTACGAGCAGTACTTC,CSAVKRDKDYEQYF
13,TRBV12-3/TRBV12-4,TRBJ1-1,NA,many,TGTGCCAGCAGCCCCCAGGGGAACACTGAAGCTTTCTTT,CASSPQGNTEAFF
16,TRBV11-2,TRBJ2-1,NA,few,TGTGCCAGCCGCCTCCTTGGTTCGGGTCCCTACAATGAGCAGTTCTTC,CASRLLGSGPYNEQFF
16,TRBV7-9,TRBJ2-3,TRBD2,few,TGTGCCAGCAGCTTCCCACTTAGCGGGGACACAGATACGCAGTATTTT,CASSFPLSGDTDTQYF
15,TRBV5-1,TRBJ2-7,TRBD1,NA,TGCGCCAGCAGCTCCCCGGGACAGGGGGCGGTCGAGCAGTACTTC,CASSSPGQGAVEQYF
15,TRBV10-3,TRBJ2-2,TRBD2,NA,TGTGCCATCAGTTGGACTAGCGGGAGCACCGGGGAGCTGTTTTTT,CAISWTSGSTGELFF
12,TRBV25-1,TRBJ1-1,NA,NA,TGTGCCAGCAGTGAATGGGGGTGGCATGCTTTCTTT,CASSEWGWHAFF
18,TRBV7-9,TRBJ2-3,TRBD2,NA,TGTGCCAGCAGCTTGCGTTGGACTAGCGGGGTTTCCACAGATACGCAGTATTTT,CASSLRWTSGVSTDTQYF
14,TRBV12-3/TRBV12-4,TRBJ2-3,NA,few,TGTGCCAGCAGTCCTCGAGGGTTGAAGGACACGCAGTATTTT,CASSPRGLKDTQYF
14,TRBV20-1,TRBJ2-5,TRBD2,many,TGCAGTGCAGGACTAGCGGGGGGGCGTGAGACCCAGTACTTC,CSAGLAGGRETQYF
15,TRBV20-1,TRBJ1-6,NA,NA,TGCAGTGCTACTGACCTTAGGACGGTAAATTCACCCCTCCACTTT,CSATDLRTVNSPLHF
14,TRBV5-6,TRBJ2-1,NA,few,TGTGCCAGCAGCTTGGACAGCTTTCCGGCGTGGCAGTTCTTC,CASSLDSFPAWQFF
17,TRBV5-6,TRBJ2-5,TRBD2,NA,TGTGCCAGCAGCTTGTTTCGGGCGAGCGGGAGCCTGGAGACCCAGTACTTC,CASSLFRASGSLETQYF